The text below deals with one T cell receptor beta chain. Naive CD8 cells lacked CD45RO and underwent positive selection for CCR7, leaving out terminally differentiated effector memory CD45RA+ cells. This specimen comes from a study of shared clonotypes between healthy human individuals. Across the whole study: CD4 naive cells filled three plates per donor, CD4 memory three, CD8 naive two and CD8 memory one.

Clones were read by immunoSEQ multiplex PCR, and TCRdb kept only the in-frame ones, dropping some. In the table there are 1.5 million to 2.5 million clones, over 85% of which are singletons. Sample: naive CD8+ T cells sorted from blood. This clonotype was obtained from a man younger than 30 in good health.

CDR3 DNA: TGTGCCAGCAGTGAATGGGGAAGCGGAGGCTACACCTTC. This gives the protein CASSEWGSGGYTF. V usage is TRBV6-1 and J usage is TRBJ1-2, with D unresolved. V shed 2 bases and J shed 8 bases, with 12 bases lying between them. CDR1 is MNHNS, CDR2 SASEGT, per germline. CDR3 length: 13 residues.